This T cell receptor beta chain was recorded in a study of OX40 agonist ivuxolimab in advanced cancers. Study as a whole: Dose-escalation patients' cancers were hepatocellular carcinoma, melanoma, renal cell or head and neck cancer. From about 23 to 85 years was the age range, with a mean of approximately 63 years, and nearly 85% were male.

Note on this clone: Its antigen is still unknown.

Between the trimmed V and J ends, which lost 2 bases and 0 bases, there was a span of 8 bases. CDR1 and CDR2 (germline): MGHRA, YSYEKL. The CDR3 loop spans 15 amino acids. Clones were read by immunoSEQ multiplex PCR, and TCRdb kept only the in-frame ones, dropping some. The sample records 20,000 or so clones, 75% to 85% being singletons. General study points: Compared with others, partial responders at 0.1-3.0 mg/kg displayed clonal expansion among the lowest.

The origin of this receptor is an adult with an advanced solid tumor such as melanoma, head and neck, liver or kidney cancer. The sample consisted of CD4+ or CD8+ T cells sorted from blood, taken in a trial of the OX40 agonist ivuxolimab. This sequence joins TRBV4-1 and TRBJ2-1, with unresolved D. Written as DNA, the CDR3 is TGCGCCAGCAGCCAAACAGATTTCTCCTACAATGAGCAGTTCTTC. It is translated as CASSQTDFSYNEQFF.